Below, 3 T cell receptor beta chains from the same sample are listed, as sequenced in a study of PD-L1 blockade in urothelial cancer. TCRdb's copy holds only in-frame clones and misses some; the assay was immunoSEQ multiplex PCR. The table has under 130,000 clones, around 82% seen once. The sequences come from PBMCs, collected around atezolizumab (anti-PD-L1) treatment. Every receptor here comes from a man aged 45-65 years with urothelial cancer.

V is TRBV11-2 and J is TRBJ1-2; 8 bases are shared with TRBD1. J gave up 8 bases and V 1 base, and 6 bases lay outside the gene matches. Germline CDR1 SGHAT, CDR2 FQNNGV. There are 14 residues in the CDR3. In nucleotides, the CDR3 is TGTGCCAGCAGCTTAGTCCGGACAGGGTACGGCTACACCTTC. It codes for CASSLVRTGYGYTF.

This clone appeared a single time. This rearrangement joins TRBV2 to TRBJ2-1, with 7 bases that match TRBD2. The V gene's germline CDR1 is SNHLY and CDR2 FYNNEI. Trimming at V came to 4 bases and at J to 0 bases, leaving 3 bases not matched to a gene. The CDR3 spans 15 residues. CDR3 DNA sequence: TGTGCCAGCAGTGTAGGCGGGAGCTCCTACAATGAGCAGTTCTTC. Translated: CASSVGGSSYNEQFF. Combining the CDR3 with reference TRBV2 and TRBJ2-1 gives the whole variable domain EPEVTQTPSHQVTQMGQEVILRCVPISNHLYFYWYRQILGQKVEFLVSFYNNEISEKSEIFDDQFSVERPDGSNFTLKIRSTKLEDSAMYFCASSVGGSSYNEQFFGPGTRLTVL.

The chain is built from TRBV28 and TRBJ2-7; TRBD2 might be the D (6 bases). This CDR3 comprises 12 residues. Trimming cost V 6 bases and J 3 bases, with 9 bases left between them. Germline V gene lookup returns CDR1 MDHEN and CDR2 SYDVKM. The CDR3, as DNA: TGTGCCAGCAGCTTGGGAGGCTACGAGCAGTACTTC. Its translation is CASSLGGYEQYF. The complete variable domain, with remaining parts taken from reference TRBV28 and TRBJ2-7, reads DVKVTQSSRYLVKRTGEKVFLECVQDMDHENMFWYRQDPGLGLRLIYFSYDVKMKEKGDIPEGYSVSREKKERFSLILESASTNQTSMYLCASSLGGYEQYFGPGTRLTVT.